A single sample is the source of the 8 T cell receptor beta chains below, sequenced in a study of cytomegalovirus exposure and HLA in healthy donors. Use of 60 Vbeta and 13 Jbeta primers characterized the PCR. The method was immunoSEQ multiplex PCR; TCRdb's version includes in-frame clones alone and lacks a portion of them. The sample shows 200,000 to 250,000 clones, around four fifths of them seen only once. Material: PBMCs. The receptor source for this set is a woman aged 35 to 49 in good health and CMV-seronegative.

The chain links TRBV28 to TRBJ2-4; TRBD2 agrees at 10 bases. This CDR3 has 14 residues. The ends lost 6 bases at V and 8 bases at J; junction bases unmatched: 7. Germline V gives CDR1 MDHEN, CDR2 SYDVKM. The CDR3 bases are TGTGCCAGCAGGCCTAGCGGGAGTAAATACATTCAGTACTTC. It translates to CASRPSGSKYIQYF.

The CDR3 sequence: CASGLIYEQYF. The CDR3 region has the DNA TGTGCCAGCGGACTGATCTACGAGCAGTACTTC. This chain uses TRBV19 with TRBJ2-7; a possible D gene is TRBD2 (5 bases). The CDR3 loop spans 11 amino acids. In germline, CDR1 is LNHDA, CDR2 SQIVND (reference sequence). V was cut by 9 bases and J by 3 bases, with 9 bases left in between.

The V call is TRBV29-1, the J call TRBJ1-4; D unresolved. The V gene lost 4 bases and the J gene lost 7 bases, with 4 bases spanning the gap. Germline assignment: CDR1 SQVTM and CDR2 ANQGSEA. CDR3 length: 10 residues. Written as DNA, the CDR3 is TGCAGCGTTGGAGGTGAAAAACTGTTTTTT. Translated: CSVGGEKLFF.

The rearrangement joins TRBV28 to TRBJ2-4, with 14 bases identical to TRBD2. This CDR3 has 20 amino acids. CDR1 and CDR2 (germline): MDHEN, SYDVKM. V was clipped by 5 bases and J by 0 bases; unmatched bases: 12. CDR3 nucleotides: TGTGCCAGCAGTCAAGGGACTAGCGGGAGAAGGGCCGTAGCCAAAAACATTCAGTACTTC. Residues: CASSQGTSGRRAVAKNIQYF.

The chain combines TRBV7-9 with TRBJ2-1, with D uncertain. Germline V gene sequence: CDR1 SEHNR, CDR2 FQNEAQ (reference sequence). Trimming took 5 bases from V and 5 from J, leaving 10 bases between them. The CDR3 runs to 13 residues. The CDR3 coding sequence is TGTGCCAGCAGCCCCCCCGTAAACAATGAGCAGTTCTTC. Its protein product is CASSPPVNNEQFF.

The genes are TRBV7-8 and TRBJ2-7; the match to TRBD2 covers 14 bases. There are 16 residues in the CDR3. J gave up 5 bases and V 4 bases, and 7 bases lay outside the gene matches. Germline V gene lookup returns CDR1 SGHVS and CDR2 FQNEAQ. CDR3 in DNA: TGTGCCAGCAGCTCCCGACTAGCGGGAGGGCCGAACGAGCAGTACTTC. Encoded protein: CASSSRLAGGPNEQYF.

This chain connects TRBV5-1 to TRBJ2-2; D is possibly TRBD2 (6 bases). The CDR3 is made up of 18 amino acids. Germline V gene sequence: CDR1 SGHRS, CDR2 YFSETQ. Trimming removed 0 bases at V and 3 bases at J, with 18 bases between. The CDR3, as DNA: TGCGCCAGCAGCTTGGGGCCCCCACAGGCGGGGTACACCGGGGAGCTGTTTTTT. Residues: CASSLGPPQAGYTGELFF.

The chain carries TRBV30 and TRBJ2-5; 8 bases map to TRBD1. Trimming at V came to 5 bases and at J to 5 bases, leaving 7 bases not matched to a gene. This CDR3 has 13 amino acids. Per germline, CDR1 GTSNPN and CDR2 SVGIG (reference sequence). The CDR3 DNA follows: TGTGCCTGGTCGCCAGGGGGCCGGGAGACCCAGTACTTC. It yields the protein CAWSPGGRETQYF.